This T cell receptor beta chain originates from a study of neurological immune-mediated disorders (dated by TCRdb to between 2018 and 2021). About the investigation overall: Peripheral blood TCR-beta repertoires from patients with HTLV-I-associated myelopathy (HAM/TSP), patients with multiple sclerosis, and healthy controls were compared in the study using UMI-based sequencing. The approximately 99 TCR-beta libraries included longitudinal samples, technical triplicates and paired sorted CD4+ and CD8+ T-cell subsets alongside PBMC samples. Longitudinal HAM/TSP and healthy donors had 3 time-points each (about 3-45 month intervals). The cohort was made up of 68 subjects, consisting of some 14 HAM/TSP patients, some 34 multiple sclerosis patients and around 20 healthy controls. The paper's findings and limits, for the study overall: No identical CDR3 amino acid sequences were found to be shared among expanded clones across subjects, suggesting that TCR-beta repertoires were private in all groups. The highest TCR clonal expansion was observed in HAM/TSP patients, whereas the lowest was observed in MS patients, even when compared with healthy controls.

Between the V and J ends, shortened by 4 bases and 1 base respectively, the junction contains 10 bases. CDR1 and CDR2 (DFQATT, SNEGSKA) derive from the germline V gene (reference sequence). The CDR3, cysteine through phenylalanine, is 13 amino acids long. Only the CDR3 DNA is retained, 39 bases long and in frame from the first base. To synthesize cDNA, template-switch 5'RACE was performed with a primer carrying a 10-nucleotide random unique molecular identifier so that each TCR transcript was tagged. Every sequencing run covered 15-18 subjects and yielded more than 200 million TCR-beta sequences. The RNeasy kit was used to extract total RNA. TCR-beta VDJ regions were amplified with primers for the TCR constant region and the 5'RACE anchor, using the KAPA Real-time Library Amplification kit. A first PCR added sample indexes and Illumina adaptors, and a second PCR then raised library yield. After Ampure bead purification, the TCR product of roughly 650 bp was size-selected on a 2% E-gel SizeSelection system. Before pooling, library quality was checked on a Bioanalyzer, concentration was measured with Qubit, and libraries were quantified with the Kapa Library Quantification kit. Paired-end 2 x 150 bp sequencing of the libraries was performed on an Illumina HiSeq 2500. To increase sequence diversity, roughly 24-30% phiX was spiked into each library pool. The authors processed their data as follows. The quality-filtered reads were processed with the UMI-based MiGEC pipeline, whose error correction step removed more than 80% of the raw TCR sequences. IMGT germline references were used for alignment of VDJ genes, and clonotypes were defined by a unique CDR3 amino acid sequence together with V-J genes. Clonal expansion, Shannon diversity and CDR3 relatedness (CalcPairwiseDistances, ClusterSamples) were evaluated with VDJtools, and phylogenetic trees were built with CLCbio workbench. Expanded clones were defined as having at least 8 unique UMIs, based on coefficient-of-variation modelling across technical triplicates. Using fastp trimming at Q25 and MiXCR clonotype assembly, TCRdb reanalyzed the public sequencing data and kept in-frame beta chains. Identical CDR3 proteins give one entry, which carries the most common genes and DNA. The V and J calls were determined by TCRdb, not by the authors. The sample data list about 99,000 distinct CDR3 sequences, and roughly a tenth of these were observed just once. The ten largest clones represent approximately 3.3% of the sample.

There are many counts of this clonotype. Its antigen remains unidentified. Base qualities were left out, and no much larger clone turns up one base away. The sample's time point label, in plain terms: longitudinal time-point 3. For unsorted PBMC libraries, 2 million PBMCs were used after storage in RNAlater at -80 degrees C until RNA extraction. PBMCs were separated from peripheral blood using Ficoll-Hypaque density gradient centrifugation and then cryopreserved in liquid nitrogen. The chain is assembled from TRBV20-1 and TRBJ1-1; 6 matching bases give a weak D call of TRBD1. Source material: PBMCs. The TCR originated in a female donor with HTLV-1-associated myelopathy (HAM/TSP). In nucleotide form, the sequence is TGCAGTGCTAAGGGACATAAGAACACTGAAGCTTTCTTT. It specifies CSAKGHKNTEAFF.